The rows below give T cell receptor beta chains drawn from one sample of a study of blood T cell repertoires in COVID-19. Generated by immunoSEQ multiplex PCR, the TCRdb table keeps only in-frame clones and is missing some. The repertoire holds about 130,000 clones, with more than 70% as singletons. The source material was peripheral blood. The receptor set was obtained from a woman in her 30s who had recovered from COVID-19. Each CDR3 is given with its conserved first and last residue. The order of the fields is CDR3 protein, CDR3 DNA, D gene, clone size, J gene, V gene. A D gene is named only where the DNA matches it firmly. Clone size is shown for a subset of rows, as once, few, many or a class of expanded clone.

CDR3aa: CASSYTGQAAGAFF
CDR3nt: TGTGCCAGCAGTTACACAGGGCAGGCCGCGGGAGCTTTCTTT
d_gene: NA
abundance: NA
j_gene: TRBJ1-1
v_gene: TRBV6-5

CDR3aa: CASSPGGSTEAFF
CDR3nt: TGCGCCAGCAGCCCGGGCGGGAGCACTGAAGCTTTCTTT
d_gene: NA
abundance: NA
j_gene: TRBJ1-1
v_gene: TRBV4-1

CDR3aa: CASSGLNYLAKNIQYF
CDR3nt: TGTGCCAGCAGTGGACTGAACTATCTAGCCAAAAACATTCAGTACTTC
d_gene: NA
abundance: NA
j_gene: TRBJ2-4
v_gene: TRBV25-1

CDR3aa: CATSDSQGIRSEQFF
CDR3nt: TGTGCCACCAGTGACTCACAGGGTATCCGTAGTGAGCAGTTCTTC
d_gene: NA
abundance: NA
j_gene: TRBJ2-1
v_gene: TRBV24-1

CDR3aa: CASSDSDSPLHF
CDR3nt: TGCGCCAGCAGTGATTCGGATTCACCCCTCCACTTT
d_gene: NA
abundance: NA
j_gene: TRBJ1-6
v_gene: TRBV10-2

CDR3aa: CASSPVTLNSYEQYF
CDR3nt: TGTGCCAGCTCACCTGTGACTTTAAACTCCTACGAGCAGTACTTC
d_gene: NA
abundance: NA
j_gene: TRBJ2-7
v_gene: TRBV18

CDR3aa: CASSGGMNTGELFF
CDR3nt: TGTGCCAGCTCGGGGGGAATGAACACCGGGGAGCTGTTTTTT
d_gene: NA
abundance: NA
j_gene: TRBJ2-2
v_gene: TRBV18

CDR3aa: CASSLVAGPTGELFF
CDR3nt: TGTGCCAGCAGCTTGGTAGCGGGACCCACCGGGGAGCTGTTTTTT
d_gene: TRBD2
abundance: NA
j_gene: TRBJ2-2
v_gene: TRBV5-5

CDR3aa: CSVGESYNEQFF
CDR3nt: TGCAGCGTTGGGGAGTCCTACAATGAGCAGTTCTTC
d_gene: NA
abundance: NA
j_gene: TRBJ2-1
v_gene: TRBV29-1

CDR3aa: CASRHLAGEAKNIQYF
CDR3nt: TGTGCCAGCAGACACCTAGCGGGAGAAGCCAAAAACATTCAGTACTTC
d_gene: TRBD2
abundance: NA
j_gene: TRBJ2-4
v_gene: TRBV11-2

CDR3aa: CASSIGGRGSGNTIYF
CDR3nt: TGTGCCAGCTCAATAGGGGGCCGCGGCTCTGGAAACACCATATATTTT
d_gene: TRBD1
abundance: NA
j_gene: TRBJ1-3
v_gene: TRBV18

CDR3aa: CASRWTGGVAQYF
CDR3nt: TGTGCCAGCAGATGGACGGGGGGTGTAGCGCAGTACTTC
d_gene: TRBD2
abundance: few
j_gene: TRBJ2-7
v_gene: TRBV6-6

CDR3aa: CASSLDRGNTIYF
CDR3nt: TGTGCCAGCAGCTTGGACAGGGGAAACACCATATATTTT
d_gene: TRBD1
abundance: many
j_gene: TRBJ1-3
v_gene: TRBV11-2

CDR3aa: CASSLGSGQPQHF
CDR3nt: TGTGCCAGCAGTTTAGGGAGCGGACAGCCCCAGCATTTT
d_gene: NA
abundance: NA
j_gene: TRBJ1-5
v_gene: TRBV6-5